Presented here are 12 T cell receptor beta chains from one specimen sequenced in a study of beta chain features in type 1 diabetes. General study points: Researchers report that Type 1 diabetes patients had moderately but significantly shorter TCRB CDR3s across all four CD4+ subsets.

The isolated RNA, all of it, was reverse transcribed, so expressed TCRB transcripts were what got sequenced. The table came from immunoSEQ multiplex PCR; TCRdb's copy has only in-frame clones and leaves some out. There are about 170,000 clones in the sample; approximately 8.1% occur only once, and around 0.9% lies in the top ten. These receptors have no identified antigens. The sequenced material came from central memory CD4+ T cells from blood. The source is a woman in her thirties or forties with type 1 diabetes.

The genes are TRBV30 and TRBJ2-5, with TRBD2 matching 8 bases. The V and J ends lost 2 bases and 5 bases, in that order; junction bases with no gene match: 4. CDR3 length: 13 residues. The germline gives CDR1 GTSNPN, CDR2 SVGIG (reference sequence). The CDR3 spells CAWSLSGSETQYF. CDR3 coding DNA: TGTGCCTGGAGTCTGAGCGGGAGTGAGACCCAGTACTTC.

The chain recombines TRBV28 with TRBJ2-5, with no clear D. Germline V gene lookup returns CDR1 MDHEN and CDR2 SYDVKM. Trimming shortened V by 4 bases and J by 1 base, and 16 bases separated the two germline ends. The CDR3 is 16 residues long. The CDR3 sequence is CASSSPYGGLQETQYF. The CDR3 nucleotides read TGTGCCAGCAGTTCCCCATACGGTGGGCTCCAAGAGACCCAGTACTTC.

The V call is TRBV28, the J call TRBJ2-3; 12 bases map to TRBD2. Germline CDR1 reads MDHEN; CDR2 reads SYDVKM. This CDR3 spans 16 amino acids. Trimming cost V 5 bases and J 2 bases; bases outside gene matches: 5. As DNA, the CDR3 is TGTGCCAGCAGTAGGGGGACTAGCGGGTACACAGATACGCAGTATTTT. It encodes CASSRGTSGYTDTQYF.

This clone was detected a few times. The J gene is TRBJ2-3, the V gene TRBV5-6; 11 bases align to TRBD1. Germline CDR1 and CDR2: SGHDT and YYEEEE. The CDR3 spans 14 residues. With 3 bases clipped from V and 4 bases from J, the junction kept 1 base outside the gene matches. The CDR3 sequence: CASSWDRGSDTQYF. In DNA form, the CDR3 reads TGTGCCAGCAGCTGGGACAGGGGGTCAGATACGCAGTATTTT.

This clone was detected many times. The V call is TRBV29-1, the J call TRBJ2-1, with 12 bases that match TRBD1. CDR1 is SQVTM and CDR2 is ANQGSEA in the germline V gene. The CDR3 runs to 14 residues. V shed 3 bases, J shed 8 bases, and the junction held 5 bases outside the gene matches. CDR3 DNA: TGCAGCGTTGACCCGGGACAGGGGGCTGATGAGCAGTTCTTC. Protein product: CSVDPGQGADEQFF.

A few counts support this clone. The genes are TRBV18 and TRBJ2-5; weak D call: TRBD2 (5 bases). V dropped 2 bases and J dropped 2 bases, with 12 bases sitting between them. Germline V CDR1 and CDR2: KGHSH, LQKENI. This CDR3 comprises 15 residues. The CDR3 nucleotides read TGTGCCAGCTCACCAAATGGGCTAGCTCAAGAGACCCAGTACTTC. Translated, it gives CASSPNGLAQETQYF.

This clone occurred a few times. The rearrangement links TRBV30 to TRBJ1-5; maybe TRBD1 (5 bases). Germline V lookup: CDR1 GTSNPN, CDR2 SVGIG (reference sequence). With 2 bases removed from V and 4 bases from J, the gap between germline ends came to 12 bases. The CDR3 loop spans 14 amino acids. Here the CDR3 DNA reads TGTGCCTGGAGTACCGCCGGGGGAAATCAGCCCCAGCATTTT. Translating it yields CAWSTAGGNQPQHF.

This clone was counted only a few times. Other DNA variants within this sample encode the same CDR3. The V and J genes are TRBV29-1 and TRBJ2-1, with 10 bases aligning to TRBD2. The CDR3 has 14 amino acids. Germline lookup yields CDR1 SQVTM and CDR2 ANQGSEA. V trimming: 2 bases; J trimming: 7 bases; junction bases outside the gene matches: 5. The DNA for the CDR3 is TGCAGCGTTGAATTGGTAGCGGGGGGTAATGAGCAGTTCTTC. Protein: CSVELVAGGNEQFF.

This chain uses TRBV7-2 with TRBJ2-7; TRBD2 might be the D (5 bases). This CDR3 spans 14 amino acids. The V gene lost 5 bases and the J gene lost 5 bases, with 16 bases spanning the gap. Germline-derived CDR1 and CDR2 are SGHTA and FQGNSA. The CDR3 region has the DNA TGTGCCAGCAGCCCTACGACGGGAACCCACGAGCAGTACTTC. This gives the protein CASSPTTGTHEQYF.

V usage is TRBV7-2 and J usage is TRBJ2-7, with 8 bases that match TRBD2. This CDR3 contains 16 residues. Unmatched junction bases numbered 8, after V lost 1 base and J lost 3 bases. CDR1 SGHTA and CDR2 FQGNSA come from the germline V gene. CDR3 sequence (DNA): TGTGCCAGCAGCTTAGGATCGGCGGGGGGCGGCTACGAGCAGTACTTC. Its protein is CASSLGSAGGGYEQYF.

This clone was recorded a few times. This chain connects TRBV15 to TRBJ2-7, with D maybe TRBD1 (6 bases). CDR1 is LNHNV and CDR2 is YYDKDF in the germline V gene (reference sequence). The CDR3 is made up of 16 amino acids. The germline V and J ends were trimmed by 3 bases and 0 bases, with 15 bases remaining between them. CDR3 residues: CATSRPGHPYSYEQYF. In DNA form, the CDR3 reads TGTGCCACCAGCAGGCCGGGACATCCGTACTCCTACGAGCAGTACTTC.

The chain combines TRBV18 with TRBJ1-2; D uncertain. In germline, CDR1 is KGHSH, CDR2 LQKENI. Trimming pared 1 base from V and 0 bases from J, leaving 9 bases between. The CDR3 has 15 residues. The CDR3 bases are TGTGCCAGCTCACCACAGGGAGGTTCTAACTATGGCTACACCTTC. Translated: CASSPQGGSNYGYTF.